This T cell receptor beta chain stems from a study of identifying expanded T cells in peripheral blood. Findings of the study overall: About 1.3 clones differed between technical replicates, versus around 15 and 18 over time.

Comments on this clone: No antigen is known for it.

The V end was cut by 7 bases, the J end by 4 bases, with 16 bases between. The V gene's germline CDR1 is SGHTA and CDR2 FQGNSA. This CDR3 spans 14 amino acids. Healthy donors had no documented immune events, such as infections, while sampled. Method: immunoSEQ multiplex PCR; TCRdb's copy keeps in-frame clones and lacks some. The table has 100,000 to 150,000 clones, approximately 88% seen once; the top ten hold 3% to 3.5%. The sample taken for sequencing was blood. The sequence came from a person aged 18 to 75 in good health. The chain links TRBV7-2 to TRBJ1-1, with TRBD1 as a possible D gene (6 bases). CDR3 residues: CASTTLQGGTEAFF. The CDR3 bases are TGTGCCAGCACCACTCTACAGGGAGGCACTGAAGCTTTCTTT.